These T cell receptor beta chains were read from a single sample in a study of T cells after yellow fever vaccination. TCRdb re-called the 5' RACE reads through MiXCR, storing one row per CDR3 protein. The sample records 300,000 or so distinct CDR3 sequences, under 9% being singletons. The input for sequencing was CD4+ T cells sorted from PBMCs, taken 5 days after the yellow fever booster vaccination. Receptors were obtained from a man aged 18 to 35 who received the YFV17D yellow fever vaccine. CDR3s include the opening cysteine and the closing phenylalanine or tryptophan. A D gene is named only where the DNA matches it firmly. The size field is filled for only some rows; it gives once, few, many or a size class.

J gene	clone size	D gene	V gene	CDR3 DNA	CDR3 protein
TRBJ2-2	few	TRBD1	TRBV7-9	TGTGCCAGCAGCGAAGTGGGGACAGGTTACACCGGGGAGCTGTTTTTT	CASSEVGTGYTGELFF
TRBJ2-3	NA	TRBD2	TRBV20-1	TGCAGTGCCAACTCGCGGGGGGGCGTGGATACGCAGTATTTT	CSANSRGGVDTQYF
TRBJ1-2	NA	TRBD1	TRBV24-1	TGTGCCACCAGTGATTCACAGGGGACTTACTATGGCTACACCTTC	CATSDSQGTYYGYTF
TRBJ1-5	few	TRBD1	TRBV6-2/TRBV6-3	TGTGCCAGCAGTAATGACAGGGGGCTTGAGCCCCAGCATTTT	CASSNDRGLEPQHF
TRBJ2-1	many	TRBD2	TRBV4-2	TGTGCCAGCGGTCTAGCGGGGGGTCCATACAATGAGCAGTTCTTC	CASGLAGGPYNEQFF
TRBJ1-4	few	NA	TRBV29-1	TGCAGCGTAACCGTCGGTTTGTGGAATGAAAAACTGTTTTTT	CSVTVGLWNEKLFF
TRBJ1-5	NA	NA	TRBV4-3	TGCGCCAGCAGCCAAGATCGGCAAATAGGCAATCAGCCCCAGCATTTT	CASSQDRQIGNQPQHF
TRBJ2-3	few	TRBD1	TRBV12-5	TGTGCTAGTGGTGACTCAGGGGGCGGCACAGATACGCAGTATTTT	CASGDSGGGTDTQYF
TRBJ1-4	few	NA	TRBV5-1	TGCGCCAGCAGCTTCAAGGGAACTAATGAAAAACTGTTTTTT	CASSFKGTNEKLFF
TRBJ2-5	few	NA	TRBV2	TGTGCCAGCAGTGACAGGGATCAAGAGACCCAGTACTTC	CASSDRDQETQYF
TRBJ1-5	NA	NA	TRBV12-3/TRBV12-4	TGTGCCAGCAGCCGAGACAATCAGCCCCAGCATTTT	CASSRDNQPQHF
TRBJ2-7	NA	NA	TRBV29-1	TGCAGCGTTGCAAGCCGCAGCTCCTACGAGCAGTACTTC	CSVASRSSYEQYF
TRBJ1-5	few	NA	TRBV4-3	TGCGCCAGCAGCCAAGTCTACAATCAGCCCCAGCATTTT	CASSQVYNQPQHF
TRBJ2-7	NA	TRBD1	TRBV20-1	TGCAGTGCTCGCGGGGGTGGGACAGGGTCTTGGGAGCAGTACTTC	CSARGGGTGSWEQYF
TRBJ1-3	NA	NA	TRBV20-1	TGCAGTGCTAGAGGGACGGATGGAAACACCATATATTTT	CSARGTDGNTIYF
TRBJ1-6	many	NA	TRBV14	TGTGCCAGCAGCCAAGAGGTTTACCATTCACCCCTCCACTTT	CASSQEVYHSPLHF
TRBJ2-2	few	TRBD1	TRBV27	TGTGCCAGCAGTTTCGACAGGGTGGGCTCCGGGGAGCTGTTTTTT	CASSFDRVGSGELFF
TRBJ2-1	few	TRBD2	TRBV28	TGTGCCAGCAGCCTGACTAGCGCAGCCAAAAATGAGCAGTTCTTC	CASSLTSAAKNEQFF